This T cell receptor (beta chain) is from a study of radiation and T cells in renal cell carcinoma. Study-wide context: Nephrectomy followed 15 Gy stereotactic body radiation by 4 weeks. Study results and limitations: Top tumor clonotypes rose in blood 2 weeks post-radiation, then contracted.

Method: immunoSEQ multiplex PCR; TCRdb's copy keeps in-frame clones and lacks some. This sample has 130,000 or so clones, with approximately 82% found just once. This sample's time point: baseline pretreatment blood. Specified treatment: 15 Gy SBRT to primary tumor, nephrectomy 4 weeks later. Radiation-treated patients gave blood at baseline, week 2 and week 4. This clone appeared once. Its matching antigen is unknown. V gave up 3 bases and J gave up 0 bases; unmatched junction bases: 9. Germline CDR1 and CDR2: SGHNT and YYREEE (reference sequence). CDR3 length: 16 amino acids. The chain carries TRBV5-4 and TRBJ2-7, with 7 bases matching TRBD2. The receptor was derived from a woman between 45 and 60 years old with renal cell carcinoma. Sample: blood, taken from a patient whose treatment included radiotherapy and nephrectomy. As DNA, the CDR3 is TGTGCCAGCAGCTCCGGATCAGCGGGGAGCTCCTACGAGCAGTACTTC. It translates to CASSSGSAGSSYEQYF.